Listed below are T cell receptor beta chains from one sample, sequenced in a study of early T cells in non-severe SARS-CoV-2 infection. TCRdb reanalysed the 5' RACE reads using MiXCR and keeps one entry per CDR3 protein. The data hold around 26,000 distinct CDR3 sequences, with approximately 4% observed a single time. What was sequenced was whole blood. The receptor source for this set is an adult who was a healthcare worker with PCR-confirmed SARS-CoV-2 infection or an uninfected control (not recorded which). The conserved cysteine and the conserved F or W are not part of the CDR3 here.

TRBJ1-5 | TRBV12-3/TRBV12-4 | ASSLEAQGPQH
TRBJ1-1 | TRBV11-1 | ASSLPGTFTEAF
TRBJ2-3 | TRBV27 | ASSSFDRVTDTQY
TRBJ2-3 | TRBV10-3 | APSPGTERADTQY
TRBJ2-7 | TRBV7-2 | ASSLAAASYEQY
TRBJ2-5 | TRBV29-1 | SVEVNQETQY
TRBJ2-7 | TRBV5-4 | ASSLEYEQY
TRBJ2-3 | TRBV5-1 | ASSAQGYTDTQY
TRBJ2-7 | TRBV20-1 | SARDGTGSYEQY
TRBJ2-5 | TRBV6-6 | ASSGGEETQY
TRBJ2-1 | TRBV5-1 | ASSFMGNEQF
TRBJ2-1 | TRBV3-2 | ASSPGLADNEQF
TRBJ2-1 | TRBV20-1 | SAGAWESDNEQF
TRBJ2-7 | TRBV6-2/TRBV6-3 | ASSWGGSYEQY
TRBJ2-2 | TRBV5-1 | ASSLTRELF
TRBJ2-1 | TRBV7-6 | ASSLRPGGWEQF
TRBJ2-7 | TRBV7-9 | ASSLAMSYEQY
TRBJ2-5 | TRBV5-4 | ASSEWDQGQETQY
TRBJ1-6 | TRBV18 | ASSPGAPGTGRNSPLH
TRBJ2-6 | TRBV6-2/TRBV6-3 | ASSYGWTGEGANVLT
TRBJ2-7 | TRBV7-2 | ASSEDSSSGQGQY
TRBJ1-2 | TRBV18 | ANSPREQGVGYGYT
TRBJ2-7 | TRBV4-1 | ASSQEDGSSSYEQY
TRBJ1-5 | TRBV12-3/TRBV12-4 | ASSLRDRVNQPQH
TRBJ2-1 | TRBV20-1 | SASYGVDEQF
TRBJ2-2 | TRBV19 | ASSSATGELF
TRBJ2-5 | TRBV6-2/TRBV6-3 | ASSSGGEQETQY
TRBJ2-1 | TRBV7-2 | ASSRWSPREQF
TRBJ1-2 | TRBV10-3 | AISAREYGYT
TRBJ2-2 | TRBV3-2 | ASSHHSGTEGGELF
TRBJ1-5 | TRBV6-2/TRBV6-3 | ASSYSSRGNQPQH